One sample yielded the 9 T cell receptor beta chains listed below, sequenced in a study of radiation and T cells in renal cell carcinoma. As to time point: blood 2 weeks post-SBRT. The treatment was: 15 Gy SBRT to primary tumor, nephrectomy 4 weeks later. The assay was immunoSEQ multiplex PCR, and TCRdb's table has in-frame clones only and misses some. The sample holds roughly 150,000 clones; roughly 87% are singletons and the top ten take over 10%. The sequencing here drew on blood, taken from a patient whose treatment included radiotherapy and nephrectomy. The receptors shown here come from a woman between 45 and 65 years old with renal cell carcinoma.

The V call is TRBV5-1, the J call TRBJ1-1; D unresolved. Trimming took 4 bases from V and 1 from J, leaving 17 bases between them. The CDR3 consists of 16 residues. Germline-derived CDR1 and CDR2 are SGHRS and YFSETQ. The CDR3 is CASSLQPSWGNTEAFF. CDR3 DNA sequence: TGCGCCAGCAGCCTCCAGCCCTCTTGGGGGAACACTGAAGCTTTCTTT.

This clone has only a few counts. The rearrangement links TRBV2 to TRBJ1-4, with 10 bases identical to TRBD1. The CDR3 is 14 amino acids. The ends lost 10 bases at V and 2 bases at J; junction bases unmatched: 4. The germline gives CDR1 SNHLY, CDR2 FYNNEI. The CDR3 DNA reads TGTGCCACAGGGACAGGGGCGACTAATGAAAAACTGTTTTTT. Translating gives CATGTGATNEKLFF.

The chain joins TRBV10-2 to TRBJ2-6; D gene unclear. V lost 7 bases, J lost 0 bases, and 13 bases lay in between. The CDR3 has 16 residues. From germline, CDR1 is WSHSY and CDR2 SAAADI. The CDR3 region is CASTNRMSSGANVLTF. The CDR3 DNA reads TGCGCCAGCACTAACCGAATGAGCTCTGGGGCCAACGTCCTGACTTTC.

The chain joins TRBV5-1 to TRBJ1-4, with D hard to call. The CDR3 has 13 residues. Germline V gives CDR1 SGHRS, CDR2 YFSETQ. V lost 0 bases and J 6 bases, leaving 6 bases between the germline ends. CDR3 loop: CASSLVSDEKLFF. The CDR3 region has the DNA TGCGCCAGCAGCTTGGTTTCAGATGAAAAACTGTTTTTT.

This clone was counted once. The V and J genes are TRBV9 and TRBJ2-3; no reliable D call. Germline-derived CDR1 and CDR2 are SGDLS and YYNGEE. V was trimmed by 0 bases and J by 0 bases, leaving 8 bases between them. The CDR3 extends over 15 amino acids. In DNA form, the CDR3 reads TGTGCCAGCAGCGTAGATAGCCCGAGCACAGATACGCAGTATTTT. Translating it yields CASSVDSPSTDTQYF.

This chain uses TRBV4-1 with TRBJ1-3; D might be TRBD1 (6 bases). This CDR3 is 15 amino acids long. Trimming shortened V by 0 bases and J by 9 bases, and 15 bases separated the two germline ends. The germline V gene encodes CDR1 MGHRA and CDR2 YSYEKL. CDR3 loop: CASSQDWGAQTTIYF. The CDR3 bases are TGCGCCAGCAGCCAAGATTGGGGGGCGCAAACCACCATATATTTT.

This chain links TRBV5-4 with TRBJ1-2; D gene uncertain. The CDR3 consists of 13 residues. In germline, CDR1 is SGHNT, CDR2 YYREEE (reference sequence). Trimming took off 0 bases at V and 6 bases at J, with 9 bases between the two ends. The CDR3: CASSLAVTHGYTF. The CDR3 region has the DNA TGTGCCAGCAGCTTGGCCGTAACCCATGGCTACACCTTC.

V is TRBV5-1 and J is TRBJ1-1; D is uncertain. V lost 6 bases to trimming and J lost 1 base, with 13 bases between them. This CDR3 spans 14 amino acids. Per germline, CDR1 SGHRS and CDR2 YFSETQ. In nucleotides, the CDR3 is TGCGCCAGCACCCGTGGGGTCGAGAACACTGAAGCTTTCTTT. Translating it yields CASTRGVENTEAFF.

This chain uses TRBV4-1 with TRBJ1-1; 7 bases line up with TRBD1. The germline gives CDR1 MGHRA, CDR2 YSYEKL. This CDR3 contains 18 residues. The trim removed 1 base at V and 0 bases at J, leaving 11 bases unmatched. The CDR3 DNA is TGCGCCAGCAGCCAAGGAATGGTGCGGAGGGGGCTGAACACTGAAGCTTTCTTT. Translating it yields CASSQGMVRRGLNTEAFF.